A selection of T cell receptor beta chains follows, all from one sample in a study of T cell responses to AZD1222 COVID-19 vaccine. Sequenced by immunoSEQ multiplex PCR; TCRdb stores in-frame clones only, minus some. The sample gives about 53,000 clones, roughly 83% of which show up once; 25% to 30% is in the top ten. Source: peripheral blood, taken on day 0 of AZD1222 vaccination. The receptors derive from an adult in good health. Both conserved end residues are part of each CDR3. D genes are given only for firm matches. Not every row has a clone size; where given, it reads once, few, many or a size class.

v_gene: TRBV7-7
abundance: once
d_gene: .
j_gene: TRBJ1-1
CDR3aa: CASSLSRNTEAFF
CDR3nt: TGTGCCAGCAGCTTAAGCAGAAACACTGAAGCTTTCTTT

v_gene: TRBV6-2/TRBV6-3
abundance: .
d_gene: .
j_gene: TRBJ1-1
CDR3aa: CASSGAERTEAFF
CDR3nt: TGTGCCAGCAGCGGGGCAGAAAGGACTGAAGCTTTCTTT

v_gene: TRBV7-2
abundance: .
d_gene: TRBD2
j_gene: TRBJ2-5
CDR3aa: CASSRGLAGETQYF
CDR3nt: TGTGCCAGCAGCCGCGGACTAGCAGGGGAGACCCAGTACTTC

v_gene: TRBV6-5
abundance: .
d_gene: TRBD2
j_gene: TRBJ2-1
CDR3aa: CASSLASGRNEQFF
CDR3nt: TGTGCCAGCAGCCTAGCTAGCGGGAGAAATGAGCAGTTCTTC

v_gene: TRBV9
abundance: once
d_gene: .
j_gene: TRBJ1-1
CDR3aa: CASSTTTENTEAFF
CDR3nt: TGTGCCAGCAGCACAACGACAGAGAACACTGAAGCTTTCTTT

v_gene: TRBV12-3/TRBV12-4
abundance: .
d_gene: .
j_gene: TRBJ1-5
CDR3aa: CASSLQGNQPQHF
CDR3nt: TGTGCCAGCAGTTTACAGGGCAATCAGCCCCAGCATTTT

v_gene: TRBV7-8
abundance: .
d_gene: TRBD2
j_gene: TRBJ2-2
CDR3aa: CASSSTSGTNTGELFF
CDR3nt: TGTGCCAGCAGCTCGACTAGCGGAACGAACACCGGGGAGCTGTTTTTT

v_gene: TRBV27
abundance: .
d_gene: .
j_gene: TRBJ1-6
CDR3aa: CASTPRAGSPLHF
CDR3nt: TGTGCCAGCACTCCCAGGGCAGGTTCACCCCTCCACTTT

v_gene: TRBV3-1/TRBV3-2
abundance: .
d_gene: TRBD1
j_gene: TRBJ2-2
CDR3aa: CASSQVGQGDTGELFF
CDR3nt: TGTGCCAGCAGCCAAGTAGGACAGGGGGACACCGGGGAGCTGTTTTTT

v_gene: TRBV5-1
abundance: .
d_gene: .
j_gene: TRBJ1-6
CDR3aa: CASSTGGNNSPLHF
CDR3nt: TGCGCCAGCAGCACGGGGGGAAATAATTCACCCCTCCACTTT

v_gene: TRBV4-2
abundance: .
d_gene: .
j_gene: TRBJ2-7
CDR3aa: CASSQGLTGIPYEQYF
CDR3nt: TGTGCCAGCAGCCAAGGATTAACGGGCATACCCTACGAGCAGTACTTC

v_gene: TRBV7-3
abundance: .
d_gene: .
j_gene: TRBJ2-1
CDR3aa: CASSLIGLANNEQFF
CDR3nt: TGTGCCAGCAGCCTAATAGGTCTAGCAAACAATGAGCAGTTCTTC

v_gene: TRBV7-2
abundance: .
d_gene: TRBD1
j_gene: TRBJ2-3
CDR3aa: CASSARTGGTDTQYF
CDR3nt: TGTGCCAGCAGCGCGAGGACAGGGGGCACAGATACGCAGTATTTT

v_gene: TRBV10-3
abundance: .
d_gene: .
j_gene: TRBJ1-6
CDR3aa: CAISESGTSNSPLHF
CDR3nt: TGTGCCATCAGTGAGTCGGGGACCAGTAATTCACCCCTCCACTTT

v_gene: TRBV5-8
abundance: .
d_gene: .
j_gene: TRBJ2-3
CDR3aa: CASSLVLGGTTDTQYF
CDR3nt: TGTGCCAGCAGCTTGGTACTCGGCGGGACCACAGATACGCAGTATTTT

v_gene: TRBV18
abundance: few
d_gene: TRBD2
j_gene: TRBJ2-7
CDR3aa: CASSPTGTRSLEQYF
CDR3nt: TGTGCCAGCTCACCTACCGGGACTAGGTCGCTCGAGCAGTACTTC

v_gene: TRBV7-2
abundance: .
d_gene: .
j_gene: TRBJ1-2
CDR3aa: CASSFGREDGYTF
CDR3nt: TGTGCCAGCAGCTTTGGCAGGGAGGATGGCTACACCTTC

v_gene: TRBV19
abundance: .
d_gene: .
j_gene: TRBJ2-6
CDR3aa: CASSTPPGANVLTF
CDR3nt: TGTGCCAGTAGCACCCCCCCTGGGGCCAACGTCCTGACTTTC

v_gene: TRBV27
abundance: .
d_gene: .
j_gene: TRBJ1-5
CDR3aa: CASSLQVEQPQHF
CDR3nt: TGTGCCAGCAGTTTACAGGTGGAGCAGCCCCAGCATTTT

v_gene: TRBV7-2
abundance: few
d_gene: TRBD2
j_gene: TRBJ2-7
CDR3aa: CASSLGGRGGEQYF
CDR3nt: TGTGCCAGCAGCTTGGGCGGGAGGGGAGGCGAGCAGTACTTC

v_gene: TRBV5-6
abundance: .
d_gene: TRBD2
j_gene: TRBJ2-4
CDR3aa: CASRTSGAKNIQYF
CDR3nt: TGTGCCAGCAGGACTAGCGGAGCCAAAAACATTCAGTACTTC

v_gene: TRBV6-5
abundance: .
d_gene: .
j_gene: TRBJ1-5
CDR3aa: CASSYGGVSQPQHF
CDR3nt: TGTGCCAGCAGTTACGGGGGGGTGAGTCAGCCCCAGCATTTT

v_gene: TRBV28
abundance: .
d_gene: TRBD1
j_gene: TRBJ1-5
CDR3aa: CASRSTGSNQPQHF
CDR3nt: TGTGCCAGCAGGTCGACAGGGAGCAATCAGCCCCAGCATTTT

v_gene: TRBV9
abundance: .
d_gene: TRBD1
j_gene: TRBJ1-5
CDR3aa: CASSPWAQGNQPQHF
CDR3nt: TGTGCCAGCAGCCCTTGGGCACAGGGGAACCAGCCCCAGCATTTT

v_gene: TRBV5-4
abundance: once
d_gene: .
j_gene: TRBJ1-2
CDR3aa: CASSWVEGAGGYTF
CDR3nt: TGTGCCAGCAGCTGGGTGGAAGGGGCGGGTGGCTACACCTTC

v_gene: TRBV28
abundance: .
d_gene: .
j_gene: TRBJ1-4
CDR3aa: CASSPGAGVEFEKLFF
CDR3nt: TGTGCCAGCAGTCCTGGGGCAGGGGTTGAGTTTGAAAAACTGTTTTTT

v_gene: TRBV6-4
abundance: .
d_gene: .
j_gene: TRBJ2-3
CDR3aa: CASSPGDADTQYF
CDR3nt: TGTGCCAGCAGTCCGGGAGACGCAGATACGCAGTATTTT

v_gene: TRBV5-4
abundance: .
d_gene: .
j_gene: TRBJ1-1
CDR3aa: CASRTMSVLDAEAFF
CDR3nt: TGTGCCAGCAGGACCATGTCCGTGCTTGACGCTGAAGCTTTCTTT

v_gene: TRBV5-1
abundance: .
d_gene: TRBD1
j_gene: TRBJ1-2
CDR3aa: CASSLLAGGSGYTF
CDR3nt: TGCGCCAGCAGCTTGTTAGCAGGGGGCAGTGGCTACACCTTC

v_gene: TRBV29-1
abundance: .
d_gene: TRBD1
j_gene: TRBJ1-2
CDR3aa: CSVGTGVGYGYTF
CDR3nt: TGCAGCGTTGGCACAGGGGTAGGCTATGGCTACACCTTC

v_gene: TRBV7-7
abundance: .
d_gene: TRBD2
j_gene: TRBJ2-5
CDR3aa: CASSFSRVAGGPSGETQYF
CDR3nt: TGTGCCAGCAGCTTCTCGCGAGTAGCGGGAGGCCCCTCTGGGGAGACCCAGTACTTC

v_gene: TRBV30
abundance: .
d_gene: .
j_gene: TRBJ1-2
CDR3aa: CAWSGRGDYGYTF
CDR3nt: TGTGCCTGGAGTGGGAGGGGGGACTATGGCTACACCTTC

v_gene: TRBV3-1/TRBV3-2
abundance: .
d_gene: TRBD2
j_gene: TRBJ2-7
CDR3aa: CASSRSGSLYEQYF
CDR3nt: TGTGCCAGCAGCCGCAGCGGGAGTCTGTACGAGCAGTACTTC

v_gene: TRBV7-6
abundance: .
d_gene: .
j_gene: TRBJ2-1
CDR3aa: CANPPEFINEQFF
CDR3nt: TGTGCCAACCCCCCTGAGTTCATCAATGAGCAGTTCTTC

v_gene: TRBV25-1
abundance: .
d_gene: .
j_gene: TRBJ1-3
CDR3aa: CASSKGLIFSGNTIYF
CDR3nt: TGTGCCAGCAGTAAGGGACTTATTTTCTCTGGAAACACCATATATTTT

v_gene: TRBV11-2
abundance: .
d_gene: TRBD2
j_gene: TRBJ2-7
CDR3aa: CASSRGGRVRGLAGVGQYF
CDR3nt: TGTGCCAGCAGCAGAGGGGGGAGGGTAAGAGGACTAGCGGGAGTCGGGCAGTACTTC

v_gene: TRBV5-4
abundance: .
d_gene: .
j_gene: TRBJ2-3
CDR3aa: CASSLFAGRETDTQYF
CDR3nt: TGTGCCAGCAGCTTGTTCGCGGGACGAGAGACAGATACGCAGTATTTT